Listed below are T cell receptor beta chains from one sample, sequenced in a study of blood T cell repertoires in COVID-19. Profiling relied on immunoSEQ multiplex PCR, and the TCRdb table lists in-frame clones only, not all of them. This sample has 250,000 or so clones, with approximately 87% found just once. The sequenced material came from peripheral blood. Source of these receptors: a man between 60 and 75 years old with acute or convalescent COVID-19. Both conserved end residues are part of each CDR3. The order of the fields is CDR3 DNA, CDR3 protein, clone size, J gene, CDR3 length, D gene, V gene. The D gene is left open where the match is weak. Clone size, where shown, is once, few, many, or a class for clones that have expanded.

cdr3_nt: TGTGCCAGTAGTGAGGACTTTTTAGAGCAGTTCTTC; cdr3_aa: CASSEDFLEQFF; clone_size: .; j_call: TRBJ2-1; cdr3_length: 12; d_call: .; v_call: TRBV19
cdr3_nt: TGTGCCAGCAGCGTAGCGGACAGGGGGCCGAACACCGGGGAGCTGTTTTTT; cdr3_aa: CASSVADRGPNTGELFF; clone_size: .; j_call: TRBJ2-2; cdr3_length: 17; d_call: TRBD1; v_call: TRBV9
cdr3_nt: TGCAGCGTTTTTCGGGACTGGAACTATGGCTACACCTTC; cdr3_aa: CSVFRDWNYGYTF; clone_size: .; j_call: TRBJ1-2; cdr3_length: 13; d_call: .; v_call: TRBV29-1
cdr3_nt: TGTGCCAGCAGCTCTTCGCCCGTCGGGACAGGGGGCGTGGAGCAGTACTTC; cdr3_aa: CASSSSPVGTGGVEQYF; clone_size: .; j_call: TRBJ2-7; cdr3_length: 17; d_call: TRBD1; v_call: TRBV7-3
cdr3_nt: TGTGCCAGCACCCTGGGGGGAAGTTCGAGAGAGCAGTACTTC; cdr3_aa: CASTLGGSSREQYF; clone_size: .; j_call: TRBJ2-7; cdr3_length: 14; d_call: .; v_call: TRBV11-2
cdr3_nt: TGTGCCAGCAGTGAAATTCGGGGGGAAGGGCAGTACTTC; cdr3_aa: CASSEIRGEGQYF; clone_size: .; j_call: TRBJ2-7; cdr3_length: 13; d_call: TRBD2; v_call: TRBV2
cdr3_nt: TGCGCCAGCAGGGATGGGGGACAGATGGGTCGAGAGACCCAGTACTTC; cdr3_aa: CASRDGGQMGRETQYF; clone_size: .; j_call: TRBJ2-5; cdr3_length: 16; d_call: TRBD1; v_call: TRBV5-1
cdr3_nt: TGTGCCGCAAGAGCCGAAGCCGGGAACCAAGAGACCCAGTACTTC; cdr3_aa: CAARAEAGNQETQYF; clone_size: .; j_call: TRBJ2-5; cdr3_length: 15; d_call: .; v_call: TRBV19
cdr3_nt: TGCGCCACCACCCTTGAGAGAAGCACAGATACGCAGTATTTT; cdr3_aa: CATTLERSTDTQYF; clone_size: .; j_call: TRBJ2-3; cdr3_length: 14; d_call: .; v_call: TRBV5-1
cdr3_nt: TGTGCCTGGAGTGGAGTCCAAGGGGGTGAAAAACTGTTTTTT; cdr3_aa: CAWSGVQGGEKLFF; clone_size: .; j_call: TRBJ1-4; cdr3_length: 14; d_call: .; v_call: TRBV30
cdr3_nt: TGTGCCAGCAGCCAACGCCGGGCCTACGAGCAGTACTTC; cdr3_aa: CASSQRRAYEQYF; clone_size: .; j_call: TRBJ2-7; cdr3_length: 13; d_call: .; v_call: TRBV3-1/TRBV3-2
cdr3_nt: TGCGCCAGCAGCTTGAACCTCGTGACAGGTTCTAACTATGGCTACACCTTC; cdr3_aa: CASSLNLVTGSNYGYTF; clone_size: .; j_call: TRBJ1-2; cdr3_length: 17; d_call: .; v_call: TRBV5-1
cdr3_nt: TGTGCCAGCAGCCCGGACAGGAAAGAGACCCAGTACTTC; cdr3_aa: CASSPDRKETQYF; clone_size: .; j_call: TRBJ2-5; cdr3_length: 13; d_call: TRBD1; v_call: TRBV5-4
cdr3_nt: TGTGCCAGCAGCCTGGACAGTAGCAATCAGCCCCAGCATTTT; cdr3_aa: CASSLDSSNQPQHF; clone_size: once; j_call: TRBJ1-5; cdr3_length: 14; d_call: .; v_call: TRBV7-9
cdr3_nt: TGTGCCAGCAGCCAAATTCAAAGGGGTACGGCTGAAGCTTTCTTT; cdr3_aa: CASSQIQRGTAEAFF; clone_size: .; j_call: TRBJ1-1; cdr3_length: 15; d_call: .; v_call: TRBV7-8
cdr3_nt: TGCAGCGTGGTGGGGGCGGGCACAGATACGCAGTATTTT; cdr3_aa: CSVVGAGTDTQYF; clone_size: .; j_call: TRBJ2-3; cdr3_length: 13; d_call: .; v_call: TRBV29-1
cdr3_nt: TGTGCCAGCAGCTTTAACGGACAGGTTAGATCCTACGAGCAGTACTTC; cdr3_aa: CASSFNGQVRSYEQYF; clone_size: .; j_call: TRBJ2-7; cdr3_length: 16; d_call: TRBD1; v_call: TRBV7-2
cdr3_nt: TGTGCCAGCAGCTTAGCTAGCGGGGACACCGGGGAGCTGTTTTTT; cdr3_aa: CASSLASGDTGELFF; clone_size: .; j_call: TRBJ2-2; cdr3_length: 15; d_call: TRBD2; v_call: TRBV7-3
cdr3_nt: TGCGCCAGCAGCTTGAACAGTAACAATCAGCCCCAGCATTTT; cdr3_aa: CASSLNSNNQPQHF; clone_size: .; j_call: TRBJ1-5; cdr3_length: 14; d_call: .; v_call: TRBV5-1
cdr3_nt: TGCGCCAGCAGCCCCGACAGTGAGAACTATGGCTACACCTTC; cdr3_aa: CASSPDSENYGYTF; clone_size: .; j_call: TRBJ1-2; cdr3_length: 14; d_call: .; v_call: TRBV5-1
cdr3_nt: TGTGCCAGCAGAACTAGCGGGAGGGACAATGAGCAGTTCTTC; cdr3_aa: CASRTSGRDNEQFF; clone_size: once; j_call: TRBJ2-1; cdr3_length: 14; d_call: TRBD2; v_call: TRBV14
cdr3_nt: TGCAGCGTTGAAGGGGTCGGGGAGCAGTACTTC; cdr3_aa: CSVEGVGEQYF; clone_size: .; j_call: TRBJ2-7; cdr3_length: 11; d_call: .; v_call: TRBV29-1